These T cell receptor beta chains were read from a single sample in a study of tumor-infiltrating lymphocytes in oesophageal squamous cell carcinoma. TCRdb reanalysed the PCR reads using MiXCR and keeps one entry per CDR3 protein. The sample includes around 13,000 distinct CDR3 sequences, 54% seen only once; the top ten take less than 45%. The sequencing input was esophageal tumor tissue. These receptors were taken from a male donor with esophageal squamous cell carcinoma. CDR3s include the opening cysteine and the closing phenylalanine or tryptophan. A D gene is named only where the DNA matches it firmly. The size entry is marked missing in some rows and otherwise reads once, few, many or a size class.

CDR3 protein	CDR3 DNA	D gene	V gene	J gene	clone size
CASSLAGTDYNEQFF	TGTGCCAGCAGCTTAGCGGGGACAGATTACAATGAGCAGTTCTTC	TRBD1	TRBV7-9	TRBJ2-1	few
CASSLGPGGLLRYGYTF	TGTGCCAGCAGCTTAGGCCCAGGGGGCTTGCTTCGGTATGGCTACACCTTC	TRBD1	TRBV7-2	TRBJ1-2	.
CASTETVNTEAFF	TGCGCCAGCACGGAAACAGTGAACACTGAAGCTTTCTTT	.	TRBV5-1	TRBJ1-1	medium-sized
CASSESQGLYEQYF	TGTGCCAGCAGCGAGTCCCAGGGCCTCTACGAGCAGTACTTC	.	TRBV7-3	TRBJ2-7	once
CASSSGANYGYTF	TGTGCCAGCAGTTCGGGTGCTAACTATGGCTACACCTTC	.	TRBV6-2/TRBV6-3	TRBJ1-2	.
CASSNRDRGSYEQYF	TGTGCCAGCAGCAACCGGGACAGGGGCTCCTACGAGCAGTACTTC	TRBD1	TRBV7-9	TRBJ2-7	many
CASSSQEGEQYF	TGTGCCAGCAGCTCCCAAGAGGGAGAGCAGTACTTC	.	TRBV7-6	TRBJ2-7	medium-sized
CASSATSGGHNEQFF	TGTGCCAGCAGTGCCACTAGTGGGGGACACAATGAGCAGTTCTTC	.	TRBV12-3/TRBV12-4	TRBJ2-1	once
CASRYRGQANEKLFF	TGTGCCAGCAGGTACAGGGGGCAGGCTAATGAAAAACTGTTTTTT	TRBD1	TRBV6-5	TRBJ1-4	.
CASSRTTSGRGETQFF	TGTGCCAGCAGTCGGACGACTAGCGGGAGGGGGGAGACCCAGTTCTTC	TRBD2	TRBV6-6	TRBJ2-1	.
CASSQLGQGYEQYF	TGTGCCAGCAGCCAACTCGGACAGGGCTACGAGCAGTACTTC	TRBD1	TRBV7-2	TRBJ2-7	once
CASSQTFAGGEQYF	TGTGCCAGCAGCCAAACCTTCGCCGGGGGGGAGCAGTACTTC	TRBD2	TRBV3-1	TRBJ2-7	.
CASSRDRGPSYEQYF	TGTGCCAGCAGCCGGGACAGGGGGCCTTCCTACGAGCAGTACTTC	TRBD1	TRBV7-2	TRBJ2-7	few
CASSLGYGEETQFF	TGTGCCAGCAGCTTAGGGTACGGGGAAGAGACCCAGTTCTTC	.	TRBV7-6	TRBJ2-1	.
CASSLFRNTEAFF	TGTGCCAGCAGTTTATTCAGGAACACTGAAGCTTTCTTT	.	TRBV27	TRBJ1-1	many
CASSSGQGNPYEQYF	TGTGCCAGCAGTTCCGGACAGGGGAATCCCTACGAGCAGTACTTC	TRBD1	TRBV27	TRBJ2-7	many
CASSLVRHEQYF	TGTGCCAGCAGTTTAGTTCGACACGAGCAGTACTTC	.	TRBV12-3/TRBV12-4	TRBJ2-7	.
CASSQGGEGYEQYF	TGTGCCAGCAGCCAGGGGGGGGAGGGCTACGAGCAGTACTTC	.	TRBV9	TRBJ2-7	few
CASSLVGTGSVKLFF	TGTGCCAGCAGTTTAGTAGGGACAGGGTCAGTAAAACTGTTTTTT	TRBD1	TRBV12-3/TRBV12-4	TRBJ1-4	.
CASRRTRDGHSFEAFF	TGTGCCAGCAGGCGTACGAGAGACGGACACTCCTTTGAAGCTTTCTTT	.	TRBV7-8	TRBJ1-1	.
CASSSGETQYF	TGTGCCAGCAGTTCCGGGGAGACCCAGTACTTC	.	TRBV12-3/TRBV12-4	TRBJ2-5	.
CASSYGWDSGNVLTF	TGTGCCAGCAGTTACGGGTGGGACAGCGGCAACGTCCTGACTTTC	TRBD1	TRBV6-6	TRBJ2-6	.
CASSPRVPLSLIYEQYF	TGCGCCAGCAGCCCCAGGGTTCCACTCTCCCTTATCTACGAGCAGTACTTC	.	TRBV4-1	TRBJ2-7	few
CASSLAGGREQYF	TGTGCCAGCAGCTTAGCGGGAGGGCGAGAGCAGTACTTC	TRBD2	TRBV7-2	TRBJ2-7	.
CASSYSRDCTDTQYF	TGTGCCAGCAGTTACTCGAGGGACTGCACAGATACGCAGTATTTT	.	TRBV6-6	TRBJ2-3	once
CASSLLISYNEQYF	TGTGCCAGCAGCTTATTGATCTCCTACAATGAGCAGTACTTC	.	TRBV7-4	TRBJ2-7	.
CASSLYNYEQYF	TGTGCCAGCAGCTTATACAACTACGAGCAGTACTTC	.	TRBV7-2	TRBJ2-7	.